This T cell receptor beta chain was documented in a study of T-cell memory formation after mild COVID-19. Background on the study: TCR clustering was largely donor specific.

This CDR3 has 17 residues. Germline V gene data show CDR1 as SEHNR and CDR2 as FQNEAQ (reference sequence). V was trimmed by 2 bases and J by 0 bases, leaving 14 bases between them. TCRdb reprocessed the 5' RACE reads via MiXCR and lists one record per CDR3 protein. The sample records 550,000 to 700,000 distinct CDR3 sequences, 15% to 20% being singletons. This rearrangement joins TRBV7-9 to TRBJ1-3; no clear D. Sequencing input: PBMCs or a T cell subset sorted from them (not recorded which). This clonotype was obtained from an adult woman who had mild COVID-19 (a few samples of this study predate the infection). Cell type and time point are not known. The CDR3 sequence is CASSLRVNGSSGNTIYF. DNA for the CDR3: TGTGCCAGCAGCTTAAGGGTTAACGGGTCCTCTGGAAACACCATATATTTT.